A single sample gave rise to the 27 T cell receptor beta chains below, sequenced in a study of T cell responses to AZD1222 COVID-19 vaccine (dated by TCRdb to the early 2020s). Preparation of the library involved the immunoSEQ multiplex PCR assay. Imported from immuneACCESS, the table was reduced by TCRdb to in-frame sequences with V and J called. These copies leave out some clones; in studies compared against another copy, an unresolved V gene accounts for under half, and the cause of the remainder is not known. The sample contains about 170,000 clones, 85% to 90% of them found a single time. The ten largest clones add up to about 4.1% of the sample. In light of the paper, this sample's time point label describes: about 28 days (+/-7) after the second vaccine dose. This specimen's treatment or condition label, per the study, means: meningococcal conjugate vaccine given as trial control. The sequencing used peripheral blood, collected 28 days after the second dose of the MenACWY control vaccine. These receptor sequences come from an adult who received the MenACWY meningococcal vaccine as a control.

This rearrangement joins TRBV28 to TRBJ2-1; 10 bases line up with TRBD1. Germline-derived CDR1 and CDR2 are MDHEN and SYDVKM. The CDR3 runs to 16 residues. The trim removed 4 bases at V and 4 bases at J, leaving 7 bases unmatched. CDR3 amino acids: CASSSPGQGGYNEQFF. CDR3 DNA: TGTGCCAGCAGTTCCCCCGGACAGGGGGGATACAATGAGCAGTTCTTC.

The chain has TRBV19 and TRBJ1-1; 11 nucleotides match TRBD1. Germline CDR1 is LNHDA and CDR2 is SQIVND (reference sequence). The CDR3 consists of 17 residues. After removal of 4 bases from V and 4 bases from J, the junction contained 11 bases not matched to a gene. CDR3 residues: CASSKPLTGTGGTEAFF. Here the CDR3 DNA reads TGTGCCAGTAGTAAGCCCCTTACCGGGACAGGGGGCACTGAAGCTTTCTTT.

V and J are TRBV7-9 and TRBJ2-7; no definite D call. V shed 5 bases and J shed 7 bases, with 15 bases lying between them. The CDR3 totals 13 residues. Germline V CDR1 and CDR2: SEHNR, FQNEAQ (reference sequence). Here the CDR3 DNA reads TGTGCCAGCAGCCCCAAACGACCTGAGGAGCAGTACTTC. This translates into CASSPKRPEEQYF.

The chain links TRBV7-2 to TRBJ1-3; 7 bases agree with TRBD1. The CDR3 extends over 15 amino acids. V was clipped by 3 bases and J by 5 bases; unmatched bases: 7. Germline CDR1 and CDR2: SGHTA and FQGNSA. CDR3 protein: CASSLLLQGRNTIYF. Written as DNA, the CDR3 is TGTGCCAGCAGCTTGCTACTACAGGGGAGAAACACCATATATTTT.

This clone was detected once. This sequence joins TRBV18 and TRBJ2-1; TRBD2 is a possible D gene (5 bases). This CDR3 comprises 13 residues. Looked up from germline, CDR1 is KGHSH and CDR2 is LQKENI. Trimming stripped 6 bases from V and 5 bases from J, with 11 bases between. DNA for the CDR3: TGTGCCAGCTCCGGAGGAGTTCACAATGAGCAGTTCTTC. It codes for CASSGGVHNEQFF.

This chain uses TRBV3-1 (or the pseudogene TRBV3-2) with TRBJ1-2, with D possibly TRBD1 on 6 matching bases. Germline V gene lookup returns CDR1 LGHDT and CDR2 YNNKEL (reference sequence). Trimming stripped 4 bases from V and 5 bases from J, with 14 bases between. This CDR3 spans 14 amino acids. The CDR3 reads CASSPSPGTYGYTF. The DNA for the CDR3 is TGTGCCAGCAGCCCCTCCCCCGGGACATATGGCTACACCTTC.

The V call is TRBV28, the J call TRBJ2-7; D may be TRBD1 (5 bases). The CDR3 has 14 amino acids. Germline CDR1 and CDR2: MDHEN and SYDVKM. V lost 2 bases and J 6 bases, leaving 14 bases between the germline ends. CDR3 sequence: CASSLVQDPTEQYF. The CDR3 nucleotides are TGTGCCAGCAGTTTAGTACAGGACCCCACCGAGCAGTACTTC.

The chain is built from TRBV30 and TRBJ1-2; D unresolved. The germline gives CDR1 GTSNPN, CDR2 SVGIG (reference sequence). Trimming removed 3 bases from V and 7 bases from J, with 12 bases in between. There are 12 residues in the CDR3. DNA for the CDR3: TGTGCCTGGAGCGAGAGGACGTTTGGCTACACCTTC. Translated, it gives CAWSERTFGYTF.

The chain carries TRBV24-1 and TRBJ2-3, with D possibly being TRBD2 (6 bases). CDR1 is KGHDR, CDR2 SFDVKD, per germline. The CDR3 covers 14 residues. V was trimmed by 7 bases and J by 8 bases, leaving 18 bases between them. The CDR3 bases are TGTGCCACCAGGTCCGGGACCCTCGGGGGTACGCAGTATTTT. As protein: CATRSGTLGGTQYF.

The rearrangement uses TRBV5-1 and TRBJ2-6, with D possibly being TRBD2 (5 bases). V lost 5 bases and J lost 1, with 10 bases in between. CDR1 and CDR2 (germline): SGHRS, YFSETQ. This CDR3 has 15 amino acids. This CDR3 reads CASRFGESGANVLTF. The CDR3 DNA sequence: TGCGCCAGCAGGTTTGGGGAGTCTGGGGCCAACGTCCTGACTTTC.

V is TRBV10-3 and J is TRBJ1-3; D might be TRBD1 (5 bases). The CDR3 covers 15 residues. Germline V gene sequence: CDR1 ENHRY, CDR2 SYGVKD. V was trimmed by 2 bases and J by 0 bases, leaving 8 bases between them. The DNA for the CDR3 is TGTGCCATCAGTGAGGGGACGGTCTCTGGAAACACCATATATTTT. This codes for CAISEGTVSGNTIYF.

This chain links TRBV28 with TRBJ2-3; no clear D. In germline, CDR1 is MDHEN, CDR2 SYDVKM. The CDR3 extends over 15 amino acids. V shed 2 bases and J shed 0 bases, with 9 bases lying between them. This CDR3 reads CASSLSPWSTDTQYF. CDR3 DNA: TGTGCCAGCAGTTTAAGCCCCTGGAGCACAGATACGCAGTATTTT.

The CDR3 loop is CASSRDAYTLYNEQFF. In DNA form, the CDR3 reads TGTGCCAGCAGCAGGGACGCCTATACCCTTTACAATGAGCAGTTCTTC. This sequence joins TRBV7-2 and TRBJ2-1, with D possibly being TRBD1 or TRBD2 (5 bases each). This CDR3 has 16 amino acids. The germline CDR1 and CDR2 sequences are SGHTA and FQGNSA. V lost 5 bases to trimming and J lost 4 bases, with 18 bases between them.

The V call is TRBV11-3, the J call TRBJ2-1; possible D gene TRBD1, 6 bases. Trimming removed 5 bases at V and 0 bases at J, with 11 bases between. Germline values: CDR1 SGHNT, CDR2 YENEEA. There are 15 residues in the CDR3. CDR3 in amino acids: CASSITGTSYNEQFF. Written as DNA, the CDR3 is TGTGCCAGCAGCATTACAGGGACCTCCTACAATGAGCAGTTCTTC.

The CDR3 DNA reads as TGCGCCAGCAGCCAAGAGGGCAGCCGGAGCTCTGGAAACACCATATATTTT. Its translation: CASSQEGSRSSGNTIYF. The chain employs TRBV4-1 and TRBJ1-3; no definite D call. V lost 0 bases and J lost 0, with 12 bases in between. CDR1 and CDR2 from the germline V gene are MGHRA and YSYEKL. This CDR3 has 17 amino acids.

The genes are TRBV19 and TRBJ2-5; the match to TRBD2 covers 14 bases. This CDR3 contains 17 residues. Germline assignment: CDR1 LNHDA and CDR2 SQIVND (reference sequence). V lost 3 bases and J lost 2; bases outside the gene matches: 5. CDR3 sequence (DNA): TGTGCCAGTAGTATTCCGCGACTAGCGGGAGGGCAAGAGACCCAGTACTTC. Translated, it gives CASSIPRLAGGQETQYF.

CDR3 DNA: TGTGCCAGCAGCCCCCCATGGACAGGAGAGTTCTTC. This sequence encodes CASSPPWTGEFF. This chain uses TRBV7-2 with TRBJ2-1, with 7 bases matching TRBD1. The CDR3 runs 12 residues. Germline CDR1 reads SGHTA; CDR2 reads FQGNSA. The trim removed 5 bases at V and 14 bases at J, leaving 9 bases unmatched.

This sequence joins TRBV25-1 and TRBJ1-2; TRBD1 agrees at 9 bases. The trim removed 6 bases at V and 8 bases at J, leaving 1 base unmatched. The CDR3 covers 11 residues. The germline CDR1 and CDR2 sequences are MGHDK and SYGVNS. The CDR3 DNA reads as TGTGCCAGCAGCACAGGGGGCGGCTACACCTTC. It encodes CASSTGGGYTF.

This chain connects TRBV3-1 (or the pseudogene TRBV3-2) to TRBJ2-7; maybe TRBD1 (5 bases). The CDR3 extends over 14 amino acids. CDR1 LGHDT and CDR2 YNNKEL come from the germline V gene (reference sequence). The V end lost 4 bases, the J end lost 3 bases, and 13 bases lay between the germline ends. The CDR3: CASSRLDNFYEQYF. CDR3 in DNA: TGTGCCAGCAGCCGCCTGGACAATTTCTACGAGCAGTACTTC.

This rearrangement joins TRBV19 to TRBJ2-7; possibly TRBD1 or TRBD2 for D (5 bases each). Trimming removed 4 bases at V and 9 bases at J, with 19 bases between. CDR3 length: 14 amino acids. The germline V gene has CDR1 LNHDA and CDR2 SQIVND (reference sequence). CDR3 nucleotides: TGTGCCAGTAGTACGCCGGGGCCCACGAGCGGGCAGTACTTC. Translation: CASSTPGPTSGQYF.

The chain uses TRBV6-6 and TRBJ1-5; 9 bases are a match to TRBD1. CDR3 size: 14 residues. Trimming at V came to 6 bases and at J to 9 bases, leaving 9 bases not matched to a gene. The germline V gene encodes CDR1 MNHNY and CDR2 SVGAGI (reference sequence). CDR3 region: CASRRDRGWMPQHF. CDR3 DNA: TGTGCCAGCAGACGAGACAGGGGGTGGATGCCCCAGCATTTT.

The chain combines TRBV19 with TRBJ2-3; 7 bases fit TRBD2. The germline V gene has CDR1 LNHDA and CDR2 SQIVND (reference sequence). CDR3 length: 17 residues. V shed 3 bases, J shed 4 bases, and the junction held 13 bases outside the gene matches. CDR3 residues: CASSIFYVAGVADTQYF. CDR3 in DNA: TGTGCCAGTAGTATTTTCTATGTGGCGGGAGTCGCAGATACGCAGTATTTT.

This clone was found a few times. The chain is built from TRBV18 and TRBJ2-2, with D maybe TRBD2 (6 bases). V lost 2 bases and J 4 bases, leaving 14 bases between the germline ends. This CDR3 contains 16 residues. Germline V gene lookup returns CDR1 KGHSH and CDR2 LQKENI. The CDR3 bases are TGTGCCAGCTCACCAAGGACGGGAGATGCCACCGGGGAGCTGTTTTTT. Translation gives CASSPRTGDATGELFF. Filled out from reference TRBV18 and TRBJ2-2, the complete variable domain reads NAGVMQNPRHLVRRRGQEARLRCSPMKGHSHVYWYRQLPEEGLKFMVYLQKENIIDESGMPKERFSAEFPKEGPSILRIQQVVRGDSAAYFCASSPRTGDATGELFFGEGSRLTVL.

This chain connects TRBV7-8 to TRBJ2-3; tentatively, D is TRBD2 (6 bases). V lost 5 bases and J lost 2, with 14 bases in between. Germline V gene lookup returns CDR1 SGHVS and CDR2 FQNEAQ. There are 15 residues in the CDR3. The CDR3 region has the DNA TGTGCCAGCAGCCTCCGGAGGGAACTCACAGATACGCAGTATTTT. Amino acid sequence: CASSLRRELTDTQYF.

The J gene is TRBJ2-2, the V gene TRBV3-1 (or the pseudogene TRBV3-2); 7 bases fit TRBD1. This CDR3 region has 17 residues. Germline V lookup: CDR1 LGHDT, CDR2 YNNKEL (reference sequence). Trimming cost V 0 bases and J 1 base; bases outside gene matches: 5. The CDR3 DNA reads as TGTGCCAGCAGCCAAGACCGATCAGGGGGGAACACCGGGGAGCTGTTTTTT. As protein: CASSQDRSGGNTGELFF.

The CDR3 DNA reads as TGTGCCAGCAGCCCACAGGAAAACACTGAAGCTTTCTTT. As protein: CASSPQENTEAFF. V is TRBV12-3 or TRBV12-4 and J is TRBJ1-1; a weak D match, TRBD1 (5 bases). This CDR3 has 13 amino acids. V gave up 6 bases and J gave up 2 bases, with 10 bases separating them.

This chain joins TRBV12-3 or TRBV12-4 and TRBJ2-1; D not resolved. The CDR3 has 12 residues. The V end lost 3 bases, the J end lost 7 bases, and 7 bases lay between the germline ends. CDR3 sequence reads: CASSFIWNEQFF. CDR3 sequence (DNA): TGTGCCAGCAGTTTTATATGGAATGAGCAGTTCTTC.